A single sample gave rise to the 16 T cell receptor beta chains below, sequenced in a study of T cell repertoires in cytomegalovirus infection. A single record per CDR3 protein comes from TCRdb applying MiXCR to the reads. This table has hundreds of thousands of distinct CDR3 sequences, 9.6% appearing once. Sequencing used PBMCs. Source of these receptors: a human donor in good health (CMV status not recorded). Some clones in this sample may be carry-over from other donors' samples.

This clonotype was picked up many times. The CDR3 coding sequence is TGCAGTGCTAGGTGGAGGACAGATACGCAGTATTTT. This gives the protein CSARWRTDTQYF. V gene TRBV20-1 combines with J gene TRBJ2-3; D possibly corresponds to TRBD2 (5 bases). This CDR3 is 12 amino acids long. The germline gives CDR1 DFQATT, CDR2 SNEGSKA (reference sequence). Trimming shortened V by 3 bases and J by 3 bases, and 7 bases separated the two germline ends.

This clonotype occurred many times. The J gene is TRBJ1-5, the V gene TRBV7-8; D is unresolved. Germline CDR1 and CDR2: SGHVS and FQNEAQ. The CDR3 sequence is 15 residues long. V was trimmed by 3 bases and J by 4 bases, leaving 13 bases between them. The CDR3, as DNA: TGTGCCAGCAGCTTTCCAGGTGGACGAAATCAGCCCCAGCATTTT. This translates into CASSFPGGRNQPQHF.

This chain connects TRBV29-1 to TRBJ2-7; D might be TRBD1 (6 bases). This CDR3 is built from 13 residues. Trimming took off 1 base at V and 2 bases at J, with 9 bases between the two ends. CDR1 SQVTM and CDR2 ANQGSEA come from the germline V gene. CDR3 region: CSVEGDRTYEQYF. DNA for the CDR3: TGCAGCGTTGAAGGTGACAGGACCTACGAGCAGTACTTC.

Many counts were recorded for this clonotype. The chain combines TRBV28 with TRBJ2-4; D possibly corresponds to TRBD1 (7 bases). Trimming cost V 10 bases and J 7 bases, with 26 bases left between them. Germline loops: CDR1 MDHEN, CDR2 SYDVKM. The CDR3 loop spans 16 amino acids. In DNA, the CDR3 is TGTGCCACTCTTCCGGCCAGGCGGGACAGTTTGAACATTCAGTACTTC. Protein: CATLPARRDSLNIQYF.

This clonotype came up many times. The chain uses TRBV7-9 and TRBJ2-7; 13 nucleotides match TRBD2. Germline loops: CDR1 SEHNR, CDR2 FQNEAQ (reference sequence). The CDR3 length is 15 residues. V lost 6 bases to trimming and J lost 6 bases; unmatched junction nucleotides: 8. The CDR3 nucleotides are TGTGCCAGCAGTATCACTAGCGGGGGGGCCGGCGAGCAGTACGTC. Its translation: CASSITSGGAGEQYV.

This clonotype was recorded at least ten times. CDR3 region: CASSGGRLGPQHF. Written as DNA, the CDR3 is TGTGCCAGCAGTGGGGGACGGTTGGGGCCCCAGCATTTT. The J gene is TRBJ1-5, the V gene TRBV28; tentative D call: TRBD1 (5 bases). V shed 5 bases and J shed 9 bases, with 14 bases lying between them. The CDR3 spans 13 residues. Germline CDR1 is MDHEN and CDR2 is SYDVKM.

This clonotype was counted at least ten times. The chain uses TRBV27 and TRBJ2-2, with 11 positions matching TRBD1. In germline, CDR1 is MNHEY, CDR2 SMNVEV (reference sequence). The CDR3 loop spans 15 amino acids. After removal of 6 bases from V and 5 bases from J, the junction contained 5 bases not matched to a gene. Written as DNA, the CDR3 is TGTGCCAGCAGCTTCGGGACAGGGGGAACCGGGGAGCTGTTTTTT. Amino acids: CASSFGTGGTGELFF.

The chain recombines TRBV15 with TRBJ1-1; maybe TRBD1 (5 bases). Germline CDR1 is LNHNV and CDR2 is YYDKDF (reference sequence). CDR3 length: 16 residues. V shed 1 base and J shed 5 bases, with 17 bases lying between them. The CDR3 loop is CATSRGLGTGGTEAFF. DNA of the CDR3: TGTGCCACCAGCAGAGGATTGGGGACCGGAGGGACTGAAGCTTTCTTT.

This clonotype was detected ten times or more. The J gene is TRBJ2-3, the V gene TRBV7-2, with a tentative D call TRBD1 (6 bases). The V end was cut by 2 bases, the J end by 0 bases, with 9 bases between. The germline CDR1 and CDR2 sequences are SGHTA and FQGNSA. The CDR3 runs to 15 residues. CDR3 nucleotide sequence: TGTGCCAGCAGCTTAACAGGGACCAGCACAGATACGCAGTATTTT. It translates to CASSLTGTSTDTQYF.

Ten or more counts support this clonotype. This chain uses TRBV7-9 with TRBJ2-7; 9 bases fit TRBD2. CDR1 is SEHNR and CDR2 is FQNEAQ in the germline V gene (reference sequence). CDR3 length: 17 residues. V lost 0 bases and J lost 3; bases outside the gene matches: 9. The CDR3 DNA follows: TGTGCCAGCAGCTTAGCGGGGATAGCGGGGGCCTACTACGAGCAGTACGTC. Translation: CASSLAGIAGAYYEQYV.

This clonotype has at least ten counts. The V gene is TRBV29-1, the J gene TRBJ2-2, with 12 bases fitting TRBD1. After removal of 1 base from V and 4 bases from J, the junction contained 7 bases not matched to a gene. CDR1 and CDR2 (germline): SQVTM, ANQGSEA. The CDR3 totals 17 residues. The CDR3 sequence is CSVEGLRDRGRTGELFF. DNA for the CDR3: TGCAGCGTTGAAGGGTTAAGGGACAGGGGGCGCACCGGGGAGCTGTTTTTT.

V usage is TRBV5-3 and J usage is TRBJ2-7, with unresolved D. TRBV5-3 is an ORF, with its function uncertain. V dropped 8 bases and J dropped 4 bases, with 22 bases sitting between them. The CDR3 runs 15 residues. CDR3 in amino acids: CASSTRPFQGYEQYV. CDR3 in DNA: TGTGCCAGCAGCACCCGTCCCTTCCAAGGTTACGAGCAGTACGTC.

This clonotype was seen many times. This chain connects TRBV7-9 to TRBJ2-4, with TRBD2 matching 14 bases. This CDR3 comprises 17 residues. Looked up from germline, CDR1 is SEHNR and CDR2 is FQNEAQ (reference sequence). V trimming: 5 bases; J trimming: 8 bases; junction bases outside the gene matches: 11. CDR3 residues: CASSRGLAGGGTDIQYF. As DNA, the CDR3 is TGTGCCAGCAGCCGAGGACTAGCGGGGGGAGGAACGGACATTCAGTACTTC. Looking up the rest from reference TRBV7-9 and TRBJ2-4 gives the full variable domain: DTGVSQNPRHKITKRGQNVTFRCDPISEHNRLYWYRQTLGQGPEFLTYFQNEAQLEKSRLLSDRFSAERPKGSFSTLEIQRTEQGDSAMYLCASSRGLAGGGTDIQYFGAGTRLSVL.

The gene calls are TRBV7-2 and TRBJ2-5; the D is unclear. The CDR3 spans 14 residues. Per germline, CDR1 SGHTA and CDR2 FQGNSA. V was pared by 2 bases and J by 0 bases, with 7 bases between. CDR3 bases: TGTGCCAGCAGCTTATCCTCCTACCAAGAGACCCAGTACTTC. This encodes CASSLSSYQETQYF.

This clonotype was seen ten or more times. The CDR3 coding sequence is TGTGCCAGCTCTGGGGAGTATATCTACGAGCAGTACGTC. Protein product: CASSGEYIYEQYV. The chain couples TRBV28 to TRBJ2-7, with a weak D call TRBD2 (5 bases). The V gene lost 8 bases and the J gene lost 3 bases, with 14 bases spanning the gap. The CDR3 runs 13 residues. From germline, CDR1 is MDHEN and CDR2 SYDVKM.

This clonotype was seen repeatedly, ten times or more. The chain joins TRBV3-1 to TRBJ2-7, with D possibly TRBD1 on 6 matching bases. The V gene lost 4 bases and the J gene lost 0 bases, with 13 bases spanning the gap. CDR1 LGHDT and CDR2 YNNKEL come from the germline V gene (reference sequence). This CDR3 contains 15 residues. The chain's CDR3 is CASSRGLGSSYEQYV. CDR3 coding DNA: TGTGCCAGCAGCCGGGGGCTGGGGAGCTCCTACGAGCAGTACGTC.